The entry below describes one T cell receptor beta chain. The antigen is unknown. Each cDNA molecule carried a unique molecular identifier. TCRdb re-analysed the 5' RACE reads in MiXCR, keeping a single row per CDR3 protein. Altogether roughly 64,000 distinct CDR3 sequences are present, around 12% being singletons, with the ten largest covering around 4.2%. J was trimmed by 0 bases and V by 5 bases; bases with no gene match: 0. The CDR3 contains 13 residues. These data are taken from a study of early T cells in non-severe SARS-CoV-2 infection. About the study: The sequenced material was bulk RNA from unsorted whole blood, and its chains were unpaired.

General observations from the study: Private and CD4 specificities were missed by VDJdb matching, skewed to anti-spike CD8.

The source material was whole blood. The genes are TRBV12-3 or TRBV12-4 and TRBJ2-7, with 8 bases lining up with TRBD1. This sequence was found in an adult who was a healthcare worker with PCR-confirmed SARS-CoV-2 infection or an uninfected control (not recorded which). For the CDR3, the DNA is TGTGCCAGCAGTACAGGGGGCTCCTACGAGCAGTACTTC. Translation gives CASSTGGSYEQYF.